This T cell receptor beta chain was identified in a study of T cell responses to AZD1222 COVID-19 vaccine. Points from the study as a whole: Two AZD1222 doses significantly raised spike-specific TCR breadth and depth over controls.

This clone was recorded at least ten times. The antigen is not known. V gave up 3 bases and J gave up 10 bases; unmatched junction bases: 8. The germline V gene has CDR1 KGHSH and CDR2 LQKENI. This CDR3 has 16 residues. Libraries were prepared by immunoSEQ multiplex PCR; TCRdb keeps only in-frame clonotypes and omits some of them. Of more than 110,000 clones listed, more than 90% were seen once; the top ten hold about 3.2%. The rearrangement joins TRBV18 to TRBJ1-6; the match to TRBD1 covers 11 bases. The input for sequencing was peripheral blood, taken on day 0 of AZD1222 vaccination. This sequence was found in an adult in good health. The CDR3 nucleotides are TGTGCCAGCTCACCTGAGACGGGACAGGGGGGATCACCCCTCCACTTT. Translating it yields CASSPETGQGGSPLHF.